The present T cell receptor beta chain was sequenced within a study of T cells expressing NK-cell markers. Turning to the study itself: Cells sorted as CD3+CD56+NKG2C+, CD3+CD56+NKG2C- and CD3+CD56-NKG2C+ T cells supplied the TCR beta repertoires.

Study-level results: Dominant NKG2C+ clonotypes accounted for roughly 1.0-7.0% of CD8+ T cells in a handful of donors.

As for this clonotype: Antigen unknown.

Libraries used 5'RACE template switching adding universal primer site and UMIs. TCRdb reworked the 5' RACE reads into one entry per CDR3 protein, no DNA. This sample's table reports 350,000 to 400,000 distinct CDR3 sequences. Per germline, CDR1 SGHDN and CDR2 FVKESK. The CDR3 runs to 14 residues. The chain recombines TRBV14 with TRBJ1-6. The source of this sequence is a woman in her forties or fifties in good health. The sample taken for sequencing was blood T cells: a sorted CD56 or NKG2C T cell subset, CD4+ or CD8+ T cells, or bulk PBMC T cells (not recorded which). The chain's CDR3 is CASSQGRTVSPLHF.